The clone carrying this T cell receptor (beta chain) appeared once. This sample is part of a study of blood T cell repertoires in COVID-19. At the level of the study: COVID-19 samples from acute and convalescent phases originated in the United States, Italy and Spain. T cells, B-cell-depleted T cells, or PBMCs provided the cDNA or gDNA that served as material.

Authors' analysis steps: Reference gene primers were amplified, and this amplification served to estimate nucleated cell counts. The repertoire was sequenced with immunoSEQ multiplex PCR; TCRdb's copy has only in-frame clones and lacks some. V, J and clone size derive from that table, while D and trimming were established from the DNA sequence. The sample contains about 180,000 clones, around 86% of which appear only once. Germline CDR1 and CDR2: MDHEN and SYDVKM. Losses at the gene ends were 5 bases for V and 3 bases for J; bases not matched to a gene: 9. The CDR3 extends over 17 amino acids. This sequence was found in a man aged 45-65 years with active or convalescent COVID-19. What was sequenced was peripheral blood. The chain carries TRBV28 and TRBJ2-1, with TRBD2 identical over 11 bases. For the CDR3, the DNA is TGTGCCAGCAGTGCAATCGGGACTAGCGGCTTCTACAATGAGCAGTTCTTC. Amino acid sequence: CASSAIGTSGFYNEQFF.